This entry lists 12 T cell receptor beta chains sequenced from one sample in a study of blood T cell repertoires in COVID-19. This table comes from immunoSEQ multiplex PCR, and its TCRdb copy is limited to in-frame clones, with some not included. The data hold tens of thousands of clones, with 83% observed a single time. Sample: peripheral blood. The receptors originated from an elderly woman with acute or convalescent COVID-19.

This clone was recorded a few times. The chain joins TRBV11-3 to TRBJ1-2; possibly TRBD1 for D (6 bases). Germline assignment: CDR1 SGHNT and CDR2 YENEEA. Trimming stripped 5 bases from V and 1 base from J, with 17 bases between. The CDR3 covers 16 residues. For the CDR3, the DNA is TGTGCCAGCAGCCCCTACAGGGAAGGGTATAACTATGGCTACACCTTC. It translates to CASSPYREGYNYGYTF.

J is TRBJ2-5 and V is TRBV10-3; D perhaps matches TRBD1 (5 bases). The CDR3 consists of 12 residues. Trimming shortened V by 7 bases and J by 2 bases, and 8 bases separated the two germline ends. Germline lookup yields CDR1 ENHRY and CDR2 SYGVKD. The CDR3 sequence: CAIMGQQETQYF. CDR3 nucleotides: TGTGCCATCATGGGGCAGCAAGAGACCCAGTACTTC.

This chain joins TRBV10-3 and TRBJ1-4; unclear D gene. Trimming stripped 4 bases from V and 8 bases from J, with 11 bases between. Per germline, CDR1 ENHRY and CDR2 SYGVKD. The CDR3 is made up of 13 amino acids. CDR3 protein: CAISGGEGEKLFF. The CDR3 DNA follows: TGTGCCATCAGTGGGGGAGAGGGCGAAAAACTGTTTTTT.

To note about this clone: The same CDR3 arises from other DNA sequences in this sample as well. The CDR3 DNA sequence: TGTGCCAGCAGCCCACAAGAGACCCAGTACTTC. This sequence encodes CASSPQETQYF. The rearrangement uses TRBV11-2 and TRBJ2-5; no clear D gene. Deletions cut 5 bases from V and 2 bases from J, with 3 bases between. The germline V gene encodes CDR1 SGHAT and CDR2 FQNNGV. This CDR3 region has 11 residues.

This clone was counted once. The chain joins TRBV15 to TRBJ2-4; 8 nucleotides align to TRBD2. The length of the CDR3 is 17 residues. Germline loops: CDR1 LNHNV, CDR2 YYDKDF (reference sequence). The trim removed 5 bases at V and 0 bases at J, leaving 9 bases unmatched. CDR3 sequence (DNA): TGTGCCACCAGCCGCGTCGGGGGGGGTTTAGCCAAAAACATTCAGTACTTC. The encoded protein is CATSRVGGGLAKNIQYF.

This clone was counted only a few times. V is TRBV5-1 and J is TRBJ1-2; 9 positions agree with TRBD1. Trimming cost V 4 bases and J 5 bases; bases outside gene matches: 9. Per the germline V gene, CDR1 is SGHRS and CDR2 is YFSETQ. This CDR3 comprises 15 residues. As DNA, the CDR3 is TGCGCCAGCAGCCACGGACAGGGGACGACGTATGGCTACACCTTC. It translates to CASSHGQGTTYGYTF. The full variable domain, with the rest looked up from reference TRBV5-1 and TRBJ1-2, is KAGVTQTPRYLIKTRGQQVTLSCSPISGHRSVSWYQQTPGQGLQFLFEYFSETQRNKGNFPGRFSGRQFSNSRSEMNVSTLELGDSALYLCASSHGQGTTYGYTFGSGTRLTVV.

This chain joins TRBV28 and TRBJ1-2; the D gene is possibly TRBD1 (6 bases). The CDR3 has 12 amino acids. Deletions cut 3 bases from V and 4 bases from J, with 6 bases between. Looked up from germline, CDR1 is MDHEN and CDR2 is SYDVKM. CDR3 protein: CASSFRGYGYTF. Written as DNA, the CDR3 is TGTGCCAGCAGTTTCAGGGGCTATGGCTACACCTTC.

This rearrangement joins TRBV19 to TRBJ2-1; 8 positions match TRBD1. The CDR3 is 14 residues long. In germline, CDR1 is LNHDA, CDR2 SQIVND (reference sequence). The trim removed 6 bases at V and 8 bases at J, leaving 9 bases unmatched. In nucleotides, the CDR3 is TGTGCCAGTAGAAGAACAGGGGGTTTGGATGAGCAGTTCTTC. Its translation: CASRRTGGLDEQFF.

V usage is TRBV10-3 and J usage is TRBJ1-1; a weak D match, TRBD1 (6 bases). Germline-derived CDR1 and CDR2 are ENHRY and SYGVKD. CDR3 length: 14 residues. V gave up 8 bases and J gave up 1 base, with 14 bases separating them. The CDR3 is CAIPEGTPNTEAFF. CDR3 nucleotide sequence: TGTGCCATCCCAGAGGGGACACCGAACACTGAAGCTTTCTTT.

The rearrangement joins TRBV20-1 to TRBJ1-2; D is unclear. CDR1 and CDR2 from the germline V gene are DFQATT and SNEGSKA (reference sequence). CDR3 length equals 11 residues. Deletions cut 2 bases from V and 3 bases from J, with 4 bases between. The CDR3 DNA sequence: TGCAGTGCTAGAACGGACTATGGCTACACCTTC. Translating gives CSARTDYGYTF.

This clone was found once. In nucleotides, the CDR3 is TGTGCCAGCAGCTTTCGTCCCGGGGAGCTGTTTTTT. Its protein product is CASSFRPGELFF. The rearrangement joins TRBV5-4 to TRBJ2-2; no clear D gene. This CDR3 is 12 amino acids long. Germline assignment: CDR1 SGHNT and CDR2 YYREEE (reference sequence). V was trimmed by 2 bases and J by 6 bases, leaving 5 bases between them.

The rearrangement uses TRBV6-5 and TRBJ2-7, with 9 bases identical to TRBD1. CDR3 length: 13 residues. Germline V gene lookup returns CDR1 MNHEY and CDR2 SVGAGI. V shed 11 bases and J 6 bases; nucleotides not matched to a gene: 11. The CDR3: CALRTGDAGEQYF. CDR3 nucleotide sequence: TGTGCCTTAAGGACAGGGGACGCGGGCGAGCAGTACTTC.